The clone carrying this T cell receptor beta chain was detected ten times or more. Its antigen is not identified. CDR3 length: 14 residues. Trimming cost V 3 bases and J 3 bases; bases outside gene matches: 6. Germline CDR1 is SQVTM and CDR2 is ANQGSEA. This sample was included in a study of human T cells and chemical hapten exposure. Study summary: 2% DPC applied to a 2 cm by 2 cm arm area sensitized donors.

As the library was built, unique molecular identifiers were attached to individual cDNA molecules. TCRdb re-analysed the RACE reads in MiXCR, keeping a single row per CDR3 protein. The repertoire holds 300,000 to 450,000 distinct CDR3 sequences, 4.5% to 7% seen once, with around 8.8% in the top ten. The time point was: pre-sensitization, week 0. Regarding treatment: therapeutic diphenylcyclopropenone sensitization with weekly scalp DPC. Study results and limitations: Donors were affected by alopecia, so their immune reaction might vary from that of healthy individuals. The formation of large CDR3 similarity clusters by expanded TCRs significantly exceeded that of controls.

This clonotype was sampled from a woman aged 18-35 years with alopecia areata. Some clones in this sample may be carry-over from other donors' samples. Sequences were derived from whole blood, sampled in connection with sensitization to the hapten diphenylcyclopropenone (DPC). The chain uses TRBV29-1 and TRBJ1-2, with TRBD1 identical over 8 bases. CDR3 sequence (DNA): TGCAGCGTTGAGGACAGGGCCCGTGACTATGGCTACACCTTC. Encoded protein: CSVEDRARDYGYTF.